This T cell receptor (beta chain) was captured by sequencing in a study of naive and memory T cell subsets (dated by TCRdb to 2015 to 2018). Turning to the overall study: The figure summarizing these samples reported ten or so blood donors, 7 tuberculin skin test biopsies and 3 saline control biopsies. As previously described, skin biopsies were taken from tuberculin skin test sites or from saline-injected control sites and processed for RNA extraction. Usually PCR2 was run as a SYBR Green qPCR and stopped at a set threshold, although low-input samples could use end-point PCR (roughly 6 cycles) instead.

The investigation overall reported the following: TCR sequences were reportedly recovered from both skin biopsy types, with far more TCRs at tuberculin skin test sites. The RNA-based method was acknowledged as potentially sensitive to TCR transcript changes with T cell activation and differentiation. Details of skin biopsy collection and RNA processing were not given in the paper but were referenced to earlier studies. The larger number of TCRs at tuberculin skin test sites was interpreted as T cell infiltration of a delayed type IV hypersensitivity reaction.

In light of the paper, this sample's treatment or condition label describes: skin biopsy from PPD injection site in Mantoux-positive individual. A robust, sensitive protocol for the amplification, sequencing and analysis of TCRs was described in the study, in which 3' ligation of a UMI-containing oligonucleotide to TCR cDNA was used. Tuberculin skin test biopsies were obtained from sites injected with PPD in individuals who had a positive Mantoux test. Total RNA was used without cell sorting and was treated with RQ1 DNase before reverse transcription, with a target input of about 1 to 1,100 ng. Skin biopsy and whole blood libraries were made to test pipeline robustness in samples where T cells form a minority population. The library came from UMI-ligation and nested PCR. The ligated cDNA was amplified in four rounds of PCR with nested alpha and beta constant region primers together with the SP2 primer. For the blood and skin samples, TCR RNA was reverse transcribed with SuperScript IV using primers for the alpha and beta constant regions. An oligonucleotide carrying the Illumina SP2 primer and a UMI was ligated to the cDNA 3' end using T4 RNA ligase 1. To prevent hairpin formation, the 12-nucleotide UMI was made up of two random hexamers with an eight-base spacer between them. From the second PCR onward, TCR alpha and beta chain libraries were processed separately and dual indexed for multiplexing. After pooling, the indexed libraries were analyzed by capillary electrophoresis and sequenced on either an Illumina MiSeq or NextSeq. Libraries were spiked with PhiX DNA at about 4.5-7.5% so that base diversity was increased and cluster recognition was improved. The original methods were these. UMIs were extracted from read 2 by Demultiplexor and combined with the TCR sequence from read 1, and reads were split according to sample indices. Decombinator identified V and J genes and V-J junctions, assigning each TCR a five-part identifier including V and J deletions. Collapsinator relied on UMIs to correct both sequencing errors and PCR amplification heterogeneity, producing a UMI-based abundance for each TCR. Identifiers were converted to nucleotide sequence by CDR3Translator and translated to amino acids, and CDR3 regions were extracted on the basis of terminal motifs. Error-corrected alpha and beta TCR counts from blood and skin were compared after normalization to input RNA amount. The raw public reads went through TCRdb reprocessing: fastp at Q25, MiXCR clone calling, in-frame beta chains kept. Each entry is one CDR3 protein sequence, shown with its most common DNA and genes. TCRdb's processing, not the study's, gives the V and J calls here. This sample holds roughly 36,000 distinct CDR3 sequences; 11% were observed only once. The ten largest clones represent about 4% of the sample.

This clonotype was recorded many times. Its target antigen remains unknown. No clone much larger than this one lies a single base away; base qualities are absent. After removal of 8 bases from V and 0 bases from J, the junction retains 7 bases not matched to a gene. The germline V gene encodes CDR1 SQVTM and CDR2 ANQGSEA. Measured from the cysteine to the phenylalanine, the CDR3 is 14 residues long. This entry keeps only the CDR3 DNA: 42 bases, framed from base 1. Sequencing used skin, obtained from a tuberculin skin test site. This chain joins TRBV29-1 to TRBJ2-3, and 8 bases in between align with TRBD2. This clonotype was sampled from an adult in good health. The CDR3 corresponds to CSTREGVSTDTQYF. At the DNA level, the sequence is TGCAGCACCCGGGAGGGGGTTAGCACAGATACGCAGTATTTT.